This T cell receptor (beta chain) is from a study of T cells in localized non-small cell lung cancer (dated by TCRdb to 2020 to 2022). As for the study more broadly: The study analyzed T cell repertoires of 200 to 250 early-stage NSCLC patients, comparing tumors and uninvolved tumor-adjacent lungs. All 240 or so NSCLC patients in the cohort were treatment-naive and had localized lung tumors that were resected. Of the NSCLC patients, around 140 were male and 107 were female, and the mean age was about 69 years. Points the paper makes about the study in general: The highest T cell clonality was observed in uninvolved tumor-adjacent lung, where clonality exceeded that of tumor, suggesting that antigenic responses were more focused in uninvolved tumor-adjacent lung. Since the design was exploratory, TCR variables were selected using unadjusted p-values with no false-discovery rate correction. A median of roughly 60 of the top 100 tumor clones turned up in the paired uninvolved adjacent lung, and under 30 of those clones also ranked among the top 100 of that same adjacent lung. Longer overall survival was associated with higher T cell density in blood, whereas shorter survival was associated with higher clonality in adjacent lung. Because multi-region tumor sequencing was not performed, intratumor heterogeneity could not be ruled out.

At diagnosis, peripheral blood, uninvolved tumor-adjacent lung and tumor were collected and stored as a combination of fresh-frozen and FFPE material. For TCR repertoire profiling, blood samples were analyzed as peripheral blood mononuclear cells. A word on this clone: The clone's antigen remains unknown. Per-base qualities were not stored, and no clone one base away is much larger.

TCR beta CDR3 regions were sequenced from DNA using the immunoSEQ Assay. The study's own analysis went as follows. T cell density was computed as TCR beta template counts normalized to usable DNA estimated by amplifying housekeeping genes. Richness was estimated using the preseqR package, with extrapolation to 400,000 templates for PBMC samples and to 120,000 templates for tissue samples. Clonality was calculated as one minus Pielou's evenness. To identify tissue-enriched TCRs, differential abundance testing was run on productive amino-acid clonotypes with a minimum total count of 5 and an alpha of 0.1. The Jaccard Index and the Morisita Overlap Index were used to measure how much the repertoires overlapped between compartments. GLIPH grouped TCR beta CDR3s together with public tetramer-defined viral CDR3s, and a viral motif had to include at least three viral sequences and also show V-gene enrichment. The immuneACCESS repertoire file appears here via TCRdb, limited to in-frame rearrangements. These files lack a portion of the clones; in checked studies, under half of the deficit traces to unresolved V genes, and the cause of the others is not known. From that table come the V and J calls and clone size; the DNA was used to work out D and trimming. Within this sample are about 34,000 clones, with approximately 94% of them counted one time only. Around 0.73% of the sample belongs to the ten largest clones.

V is reduced by 2 bases and J by 0 bases, leaving a spacing of 14 bases between them. From a lookup of the germline V gene (reference sequence), CDR1 and CDR2 are LNHDA and SQIVND. The CDR3 runs 17 residues from the cysteine to the phenylalanine. Just the 51-base CDR3 DNA is kept, in frame starting at base 1. The receptor comes from a woman between 35 and 70 years old with stage I lung adenocarcinoma. The chain is made from TRBV19 and TRBJ1-3, with the identity of the D gene unclear. Material: peripheral blood, obtained before any cancer treatment. The CDR3 protein is CASSIRRAVSSGNTIYF. The sequence in DNA is TGTGCCAGTAGTATAAGGCGGGCAGTTAGCTCTGGAAACACCATATATTTT.